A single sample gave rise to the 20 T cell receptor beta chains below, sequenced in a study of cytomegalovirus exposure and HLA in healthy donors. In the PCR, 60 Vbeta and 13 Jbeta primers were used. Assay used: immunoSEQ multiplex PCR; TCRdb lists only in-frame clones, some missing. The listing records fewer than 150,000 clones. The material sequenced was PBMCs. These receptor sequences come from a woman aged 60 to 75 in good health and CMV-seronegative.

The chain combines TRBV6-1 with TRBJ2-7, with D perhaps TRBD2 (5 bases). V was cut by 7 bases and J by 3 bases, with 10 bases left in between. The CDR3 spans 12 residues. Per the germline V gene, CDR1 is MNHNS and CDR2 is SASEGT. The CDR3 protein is CASISGVYEQYF. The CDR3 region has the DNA TGTGCCAGCATAAGCGGAGTCTACGAGCAGTACTTC.

This CDR3 reads CATSSGRALLAGGRGQYF. In nucleotides, the CDR3 is TGTGCCACCAGCAGCGGTAGGGCCCTCCTAGCGGGGGGGCGGGGCCAGTACTTC. V gene TRBV15 combines with J gene TRBJ2-5; 12 bases are shared with TRBD2. J lost 10 bases, V lost 3 bases, and 18 bases had no gene match. Germline CDR1 reads LNHNV; CDR2 reads YYDKDF (reference sequence). This CDR3 is built from 18 residues.

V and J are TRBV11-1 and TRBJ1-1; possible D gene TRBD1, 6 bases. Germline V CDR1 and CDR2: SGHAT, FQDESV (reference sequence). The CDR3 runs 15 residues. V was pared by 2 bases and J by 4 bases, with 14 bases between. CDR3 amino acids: CASSLPRQVITEAFF. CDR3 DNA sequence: TGTGCCAGCAGCTTACCGAGACAGGTTATCACTGAAGCTTTCTTT.

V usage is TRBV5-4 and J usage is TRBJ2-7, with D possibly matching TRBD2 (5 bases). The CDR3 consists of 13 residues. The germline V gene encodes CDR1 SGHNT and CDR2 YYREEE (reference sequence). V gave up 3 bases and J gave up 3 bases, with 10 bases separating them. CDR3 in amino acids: CASSSDGVYEQYF. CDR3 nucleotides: TGTGCCAGCAGCTCGGACGGGGTCTACGAGCAGTACTTC.

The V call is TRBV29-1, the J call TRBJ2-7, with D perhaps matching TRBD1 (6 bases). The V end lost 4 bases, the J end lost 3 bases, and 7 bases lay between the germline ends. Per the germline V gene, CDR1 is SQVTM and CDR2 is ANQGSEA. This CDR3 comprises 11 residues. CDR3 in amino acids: CSVGQVYEQYF. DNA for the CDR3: TGCAGCGTTGGACAGGTCTACGAGCAGTACTTC.

CDR3 in amino acids: CASSLIGGDNEQFF. CDR3 nucleotides: TGTGCCAGCAGCTTAATAGGAGGGGACAATGAGCAGTTCTTC. This chain connects TRBV13 to TRBJ2-1; tentative D call: TRBD2 (6 bases). The CDR3 covers 14 residues. CDR1 is PRHDT, CDR2 FYEKMQ, per germline (reference sequence). Trimming removed 2 bases from V and 5 bases from J, with 10 bases in between.

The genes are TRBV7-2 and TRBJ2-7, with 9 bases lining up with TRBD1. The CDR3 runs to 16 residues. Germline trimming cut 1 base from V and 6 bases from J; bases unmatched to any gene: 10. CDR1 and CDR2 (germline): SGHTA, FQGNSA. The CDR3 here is CASSLESGQGLLEQYF. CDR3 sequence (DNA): TGTGCCAGCAGCTTAGAATCGGGACAGGGACTCCTCGAGCAGTACTTC.

The CDR3 DNA is TGCGCCAGCAGCTCCAGCGGGACTAGCGGGATCGATACGCAGTATTTT. Its protein product is CASSSSGTSGIDTQYF. The V and J genes are TRBV5-1 and TRBJ2-3; 13 bases fit TRBD2. J was trimmed by 6 bases and V by 3 bases; bases with no gene match: 7. The length of the CDR3 is 16 residues. The V gene's germline CDR1 is SGHRS and CDR2 YFSETQ.

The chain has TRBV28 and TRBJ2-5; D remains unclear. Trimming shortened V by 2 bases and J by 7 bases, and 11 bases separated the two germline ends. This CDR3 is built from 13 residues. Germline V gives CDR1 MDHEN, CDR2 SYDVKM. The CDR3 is CASSLNGPGTQYF. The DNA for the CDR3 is TGTGCCAGCAGTTTAAATGGCCCAGGGACCCAGTACTTC.

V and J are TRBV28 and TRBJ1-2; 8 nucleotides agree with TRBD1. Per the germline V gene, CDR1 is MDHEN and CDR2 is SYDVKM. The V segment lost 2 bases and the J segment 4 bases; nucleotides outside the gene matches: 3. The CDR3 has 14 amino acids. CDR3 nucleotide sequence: TGTGCCAGCAGTTTAGCAGGGGGCGGCTATGGCTACACCTTC. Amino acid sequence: CASSLAGGGYGYTF.

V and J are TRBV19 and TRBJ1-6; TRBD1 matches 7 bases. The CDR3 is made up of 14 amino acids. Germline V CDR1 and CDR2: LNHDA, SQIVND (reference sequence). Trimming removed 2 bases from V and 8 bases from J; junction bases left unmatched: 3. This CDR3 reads CASSIIRGDSPLHF. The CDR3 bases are TGTGCCAGTAGTATAATCAGGGGGGATTCACCCCTCCACTTT. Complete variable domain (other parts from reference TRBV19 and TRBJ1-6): DGGITQSPKYLFRKEGQNVTLSCEQNLNHDAMYWYRQDPGQGLRLIYYSQIVNDFQKGDIAEGYSVSREKKESFPLTVTSAQKNPTAFYLCASSIIRGDSPLHFGNGTRLTVT.

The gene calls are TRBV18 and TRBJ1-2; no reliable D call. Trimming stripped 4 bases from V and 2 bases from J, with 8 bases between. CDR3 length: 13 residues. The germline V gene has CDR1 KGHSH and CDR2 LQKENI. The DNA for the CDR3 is TGTGCCAGCTCACAGGGAGAAAACTATGGCTACACCTTC. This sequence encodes CASSQGENYGYTF.

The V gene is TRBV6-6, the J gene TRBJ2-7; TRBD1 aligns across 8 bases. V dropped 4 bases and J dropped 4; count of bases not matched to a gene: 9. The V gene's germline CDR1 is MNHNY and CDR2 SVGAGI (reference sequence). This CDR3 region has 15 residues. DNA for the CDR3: TGTGCCAGCAGTTCCACAGGGGGGCTAGAATACGAGCAGTACTTC. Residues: CASSSTGGLEYEQYF.

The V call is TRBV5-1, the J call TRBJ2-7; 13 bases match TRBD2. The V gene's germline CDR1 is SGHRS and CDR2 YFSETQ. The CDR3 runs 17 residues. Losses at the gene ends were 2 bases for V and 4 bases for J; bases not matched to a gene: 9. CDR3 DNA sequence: TGCGCCAGCAGCTTAGTTTCGGGACTAGCGGGACCATACGAGCAGTACTTC. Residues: CASSLVSGLAGPYEQYF.

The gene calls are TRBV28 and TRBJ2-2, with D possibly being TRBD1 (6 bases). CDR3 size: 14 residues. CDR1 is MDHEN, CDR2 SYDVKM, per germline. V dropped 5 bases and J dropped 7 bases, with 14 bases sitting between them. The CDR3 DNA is TGTGCCAGCAGTAGGGACAAATCGCGCGGGGAGCTGTTTTTT. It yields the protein CASSRDKSRGELFF.

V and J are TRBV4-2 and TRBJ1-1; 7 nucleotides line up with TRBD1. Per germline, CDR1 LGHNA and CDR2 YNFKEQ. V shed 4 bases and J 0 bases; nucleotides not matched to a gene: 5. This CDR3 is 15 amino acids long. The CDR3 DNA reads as TGTGCCAGCAGCCCACGACAGGGAGTGAACACTGAAGCTTTCTTT. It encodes CASSPRQGVNTEAFF.

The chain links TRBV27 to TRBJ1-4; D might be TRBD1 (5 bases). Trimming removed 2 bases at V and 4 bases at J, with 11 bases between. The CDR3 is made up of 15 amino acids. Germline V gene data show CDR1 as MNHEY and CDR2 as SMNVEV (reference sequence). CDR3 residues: CASSLKGAGNEKLFF. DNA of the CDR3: TGTGCCAGCAGTTTAAAAGGGGCAGGTAATGAAAAACTGTTTTTT.

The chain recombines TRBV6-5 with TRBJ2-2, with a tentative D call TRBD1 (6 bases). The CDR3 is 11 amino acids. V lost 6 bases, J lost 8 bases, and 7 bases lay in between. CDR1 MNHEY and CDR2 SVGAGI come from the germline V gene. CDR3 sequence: CASSQGGELFF. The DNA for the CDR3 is TGTGCCAGCAGCCAGGGGGGGGAGCTGTTTTTT.

The CDR3 nucleotides are TGTGCCAGCAGTGAGGGGACTAGCGGGAGTTTGGAGACCCAGTACTTC. This codes for CASSEGTSGSLETQYF. The chain couples TRBV25-1 to TRBJ2-5; 14 bases agree with TRBD2. Germline-derived CDR1 and CDR2 are MGHDK and SYGVNS. CDR3 length: 16 residues. V lost 3 bases and J lost 5; bases outside the gene matches: 5.

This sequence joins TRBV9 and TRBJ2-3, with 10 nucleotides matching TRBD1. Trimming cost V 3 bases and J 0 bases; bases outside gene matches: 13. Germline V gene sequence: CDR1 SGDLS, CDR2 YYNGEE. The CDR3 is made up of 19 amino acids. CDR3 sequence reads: CASSANPGQGTSSTDTQYF. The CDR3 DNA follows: TGTGCCAGCAGCGCCAATCCGGGACAGGGGACATCTAGCACAGATACGCAGTATTTT.